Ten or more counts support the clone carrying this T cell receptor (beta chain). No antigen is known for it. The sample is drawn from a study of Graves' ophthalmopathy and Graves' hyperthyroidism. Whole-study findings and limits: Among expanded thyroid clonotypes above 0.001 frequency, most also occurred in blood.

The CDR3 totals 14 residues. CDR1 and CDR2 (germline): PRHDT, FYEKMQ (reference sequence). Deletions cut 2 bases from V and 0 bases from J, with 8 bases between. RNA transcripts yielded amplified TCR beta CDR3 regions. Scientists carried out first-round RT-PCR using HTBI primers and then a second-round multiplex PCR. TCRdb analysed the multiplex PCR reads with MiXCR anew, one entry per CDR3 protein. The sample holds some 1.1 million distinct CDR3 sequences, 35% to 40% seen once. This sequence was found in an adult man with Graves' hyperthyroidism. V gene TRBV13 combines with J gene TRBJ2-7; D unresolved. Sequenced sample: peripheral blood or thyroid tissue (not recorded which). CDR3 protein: CASSLRAGSYEQYF. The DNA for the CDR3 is TGTGCCAGCAGCTTACGGGCAGGCTCCTACGAGCAGTACTTC.